This entry concerns a single T cell receptor beta chain. The antigen is unknown. This record belongs to a study of CD8+ T cells in alopecia areata. Germline V gene data show CDR1 as PRHDT and CDR2 as FYEKMQ (reference sequence). Trimming took 2 bases from V and 0 from J, leaving 14 bases between them. The CDR3 runs to 16 residues. The authors extracted RNA and reverse transcribed it into cDNA as the sequencing template. Profiled with immunoSEQ multiplex PCR; TCRdb holds only in-frame clones, not every one. The sample carries about 210,000 clones, about 64% recorded once. Whole-study findings and limits: In scalp, tofacitinib significantly decreased clonality and expanded CD8+ clones among the top 100. Higher clonality and more expanded CD8+ clones appeared in lesional than normal scalp.

Treatment here: oral pan-JAK inhibitor, 5-10 mg twice daily. Individuals with alopecia areata gave both lesional scalp punch biopsies and peripheral blood for collection. The TCR originated in a human donor with alopecia areata. The chain links TRBV13 to TRBJ2-7, with D perhaps matching TRBD1 or TRBD2 (6 bases each). This material consisted of CD4+ T cells sorted from blood, taken at week 4, from a patient treated with tofacitinib. CDR3 amino acids: CASSLLSGASSYEQYF. The CDR3 nucleotides read TGTGCCAGCAGCTTATTATCGGGGGCAAGCTCCTACGAGCAGTACTTC.